This is a list of T cell receptor beta chains from one sample in a study of T-cell reconstitution after alpha-beta-depleted transplantation in children. MiXCR, run by TCRdb on the PCR reads, gives a single entry per CDR3 protein. Of 350,000 to 400,000 distinct CDR3 sequences in the sample, about an eighth were seen once. The sequencing used PBMCs, collected from the stem cell graft. The receptors stem from a human donor who donated a stem cell graft to a child with Fanconi anemia. CDR3s include the opening cysteine and the closing phenylalanine or tryptophan. The D gene is left open where the match is weak. Size values are once, few and many counts, or a class for expanded clones, and some rows have none.

d_call	j_call	clone_size	v_call	cdr3_nt	cdr3_aa
NA	TRBJ2-3	few	TRBV5-1	TGCGCCAGCAGCGAGGGGGGCGCGAGGACAGATACGCAGTATTTT	CASSEGGARTDTQYF
TRBD1	TRBJ2-1	NA	TRBV11-2	TGTGCCAGCAGCGATGTCGGGACAGGGCGATACAATGAGCAGTTCTTC	CASSDVGTGRYNEQFF
TRBD2	TRBJ2-3	NA	TRBV20-1	TGCAGTGCAACGCTAGCGGGGCGCACAGATACGCAGTATTTT	CSATLAGRTDTQYF
NA	TRBJ1-1	many	TRBV7-9	TGTGCCAGCAGACATCCCGATATGAACACTGAAGCTTTCTTT	CASRHPDMNTEAFF
TRBD1	TRBJ2-4	few	TRBV5-1	TGCGCCAGCAGTCCTACCGGGACAGGCGAGAACATTCAGTACTTC	CASSPTGTGENIQYF
TRBD1	TRBJ2-2	once	TRBV20-1	TGCAGTGCTAGCCCGACAGGGTCCACCGGGGAGCTGTTTTTT	CSASPTGSTGELFF
NA	TRBJ2-1	many	TRBV24-1	TGTGCCACCGCCCTGGGGGGACTCAATGAGCAGTTCTTC	CATALGGLNEQFF
NA	TRBJ1-2	few	TRBV3-1	TGTGCCAGCAGCCAAGCCCCGGGGCCTAACTATGGCTACACCTTC	CASSQAPGPNYGYTF
NA	TRBJ1-5	NA	TRBV20-1	TGCAGTGCTAGAGATGGGGCGAGGCCCCAGCATTTT	CSARDGARPQHF
NA	TRBJ1-1	few	TRBV5-1	TGCGCCAGCAGCTTGGCGGCAGCTAACACTGAAGCTTTCTTT	CASSLAAANTEAFF
TRBD1	TRBJ1-2	few	TRBV15	TGTGCCACCAGCCGCGGACAGGGGGCTGTATATGGCTACACCTTC	CATSRGQGAVYGYTF
TRBD1	TRBJ2-2	many	TRBV5-1	TGCGCCAGCGGTTCGGACAGGATGGTCACCGGGGAGCTGTTTTTT	CASGSDRMVTGELFF
TRBD1	TRBJ2-2	NA	TRBV29-1	TGCAGCGTTGACCGACAGGGCTCCACCGGGGAGCTGTTTTTT	CSVDRQGSTGELFF